The entry that follows covers one T cell receptor (beta chain) sequence. The method was immunoSEQ multiplex PCR; TCRdb's version includes in-frame clones alone and lacks a portion of them. Among more than 5,000 clones listed, about 61% were seen once. The data were taken from a study of neoadjuvant anti-PD-1 for oral cavity cancer. Study at large: Most patients had three to four biweekly doses of 3 mg/kg nivolumab before resection.

This sequence originates from a person between 35 and 79 years old with oral cavity squamous cell carcinoma. Sample: tumor tissue, taken before nivolumab (anti-PD-1) treatment.

CDR3 sequence (DNA): TGTGCCAGCAGACGATCCGCCGGGACAGCGAACACCGGGGAGCTGTTTTTT. The encoded protein is CASRRSAGTANTGELFF. The V call is TRBV28, the J call TRBJ2-2; the match to TRBD1 covers 7 bases. Trimming cost V 6 bases and J 0 bases; bases outside gene matches: 10. The germline CDR1 and CDR2 sequences are MDHEN and SYDVKM. This CDR3 has 17 residues. The complete variable domain, with remaining parts taken from reference TRBV28 and TRBJ2-2, reads DVKVTQSSRYLVKRTGEKVFLECVQDMDHENMFWYRQDPGLGLRLIYFSYDVKMKEKGDIPEGYSVSREKKERFSLILESASTNQTSMYLCASRRSAGTANTGELFFGEGSRLTVL.